Below, one T cell receptor (beta chain) is given with its context. Antigen: not known. The data belong to a study of cytomegalovirus exposure and HLA in healthy donors. As for the study in general: Later analysis reported that the approximately 120 validation repertoires shared the platform of the 650 to 700 first-cohort repertoires. Notes on the study in general: Specificity of a few CMV-associated chains for CMV antigens was verified in vitro. Whilst most TCR sequences proved rare, a subset of public TCRs occurred across many donors. Approximately 160 TCR beta chains were listed as cytomegalovirus-associated.

Method: immunoSEQ multiplex PCR; TCRdb's copy keeps in-frame clones and lacks some. The sample shows roughly 220,000 clones, over 80% of them seen only once. This TCR was recovered from a woman aged 30 to 39 in good health and CMV-seropositive. Source material: PBMCs.

The CDR3 is CAWSLASGADTQYF. The CDR3, as DNA: TGTGCCTGGAGTTTGGCCTCGGGGGCAGATACGCAGTATTTT. J is TRBJ2-3 and V is TRBV30, with TRBD2 as a possible D gene (6 bases). Trimming pared 2 bases from V and 4 bases from J, leaving 13 bases between. This CDR3 has 14 residues. CDR1 is GTSNPN and CDR2 is SVGIG in the germline V gene (reference sequence). The whole variable domain, remainder taken from reference TRBV30 and TRBJ2-3, is SQTIHQWPATLVQPVGSPLSLECTVEGTSNPNLYWYRQAAGRGLQLLFYSVGIGQISSEVPQNLSASRPQDRQFILSSKKLLLSDSGFYLCAWSLASGADTQYFGPGTRLTVL.